This is a list of T cell receptor beta chains from one sample in a study of CXCR3-negative and CXCR3-positive naive CD8 T cells. TCRdb derives one entry per CDR3 protein from the 5' RACE reads, leaving out DNA. This listing includes roughly 80,000 distinct CDR3 sequences. Sequencing used naive CXCR3+ CD8+ T cells from blood. Receptor source: a human donor in good health. Some clones in this sample may be carry-over from other donors' samples. The CDR3 runs from the conserved cysteine through the conserved F or W.

>TRBV6-5|TRBJ2-2
CASSEVISNTGELFF
>TRBV28|TRBJ1-1
CASSKGQSNTEAFF
>TRBV5-6|TRBJ2-2
CASSLGGLLSGELFF
>TRBV19|TRBJ2-1
CASSPAESSYNEQFF
>TRBV24-1|TRBJ2-2
CATRPWGTGELFF
>TRBV20-1|TRBJ2-7
CSARVAWDEQYF
>TRBV4-3|TRBJ2-7
CASSQEAAEYEQYF
>TRBV27|TRBJ2-7
CASSPGTGVYEQYF
>TRBV28|TRBJ2-1
CASSGETPGTSGNSYNEQFF
>TRBV4-3|TRBJ2-1
CASSQRERSGEQFF
>TRBV18|TRBJ2-7
CASSPQLAGGTYEQYF
>TRBV29-1|TRBJ2-7
CSVMQEGNYEQYF
>TRBV20-1|TRBJ2-1
CSARDGIGTIVKHEQFF
>TRBV7-9|TRBJ2-4
CASSFQGDENIQYF
>TRBV12-3/TRBV12-4|TRBJ2-7
CACSFQGGTGGAEQYF
>TRBV4-2|TRBJ2-7
CASSQEGTDSYEQYF
>TRBV27|TRBJ2-7
CASSSGQGPSYEQYF
>TRBV5-5|TRBJ1-2
CASSHRTDPSGYTF
>TRBV28|TRBJ2-7
CAISRGGEQYF
>TRBV10-3|TRBJ1-2
CAISDGGGVGYGYTF
>TRBV15|TRBJ2-7
CATSRGGSYEQYF
>TRBV7-2|TRBJ2-7
CASSSPGQPYYEQYF
>TRBV7-2|TRBJ2-1
CASSLSGGSTRVYNEQFF
>TRBV7-9|TRBJ2-6
CASSQTFSGANVLTF
>TRBV10-2|TRBJ2-1
CASSYPRESVGYDEQFF
>TRBV28|TRBJ2-1
CASSFSSGGLLEQFF
>TRBV12-3/TRBV12-4|TRBJ2-7
CASSPGSYDNEQYF
>TRBV12-3/TRBV12-4|TRBJ1-1
CASSPLRTEAFF
>TRBV7-8|TRBJ1-6
CASSLGWGESPLHF
>TRBV4-3|TRBJ2-7
CASSQEGYLPRYEQYF
>TRBV10-3|TRBJ2-2
CAISDPSVAGELFF
>TRBV7-8|TRBJ1-1
CASSLGTVLSEAFF
>TRBV7-9|TRBJ1-1
CASSLSRTGEAFF
>TRBV5-1|TRBJ1-1
CASSGGQGMNTEAFF
>TRBV12-3/TRBV12-4|TRBJ1-1
CASSWRPEAFF